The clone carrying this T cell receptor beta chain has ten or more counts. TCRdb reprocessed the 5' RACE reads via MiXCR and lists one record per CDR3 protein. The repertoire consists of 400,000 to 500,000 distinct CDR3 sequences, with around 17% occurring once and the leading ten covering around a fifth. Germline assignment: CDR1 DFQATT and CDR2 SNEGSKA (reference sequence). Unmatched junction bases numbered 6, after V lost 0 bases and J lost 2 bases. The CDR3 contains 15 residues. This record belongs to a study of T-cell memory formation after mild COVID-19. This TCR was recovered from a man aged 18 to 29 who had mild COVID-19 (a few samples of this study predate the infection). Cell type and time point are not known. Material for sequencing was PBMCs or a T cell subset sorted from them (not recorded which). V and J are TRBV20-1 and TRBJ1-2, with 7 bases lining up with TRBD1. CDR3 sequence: CSARDSARGNYGYTF. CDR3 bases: TGCAGTGCTAGAGATTCGGCCAGGGGGAACTATGGCTACACCTTC.